The 27 T cell receptor beta chains reported below all come from one sample, sequenced in a study of blood T cell repertoires in COVID-19. Here immunoSEQ multiplex PCR was the method, and the copy in TCRdb shows in-frame clones only, minus some. The table has about 160,000 clones, 60% to 85% seen once. Sequences were obtained from peripheral blood. The receptors were sampled from a man aged 65-85 years with acute or convalescent COVID-19.

This rearrangement joins TRBV11-2 to TRBJ1-2; 8 positions match TRBD1. The V and J ends lost 3 bases and 3 bases, in that order; junction bases with no gene match: 6. The CDR3 consists of 15 residues. Germline CDR1 reads SGHAT; CDR2 reads FQNNGV. CDR3 in DNA: TGTGCCAGCAGCTTCCAGCAGGGGGCTGACTATGGCTACACCTTC. Amino acids: CASSFQQGADYGYTF.

This rearrangement joins TRBV6-1 to TRBJ1-2, with D tentatively TRBD1 (6 bases). The CDR3 is 17 residues long. The germline CDR1 and CDR2 sequences are MNHNS and SASEGT. The V end lost 0 bases, the J end lost 8 bases, and 22 bases lay between the germline ends. The CDR3 coding sequence is TGTGCCAGCAGTGAAGCCCACCGTCAGGGGAACATAAGGGGCTACACCTTC. Translated: CASSEAHRQGNIRGYTF.

The V call is TRBV19, the J call TRBJ2-3, with D perhaps TRBD2 (5 bases). Trimming took 3 bases from V and 2 from J, leaving 15 bases between them. Germline loops: CDR1 LNHDA, CDR2 SQIVND (reference sequence). This CDR3 spans 16 amino acids. CDR3 amino acids: CASSINSGPNTDTQYF. The CDR3 DNA sequence: TGTGCCAGTAGTATCAACAGCGGCCCAAACACAGATACGCAGTATTTT.

The rearrangement links TRBV5-1 to TRBJ2-7, with 10 bases that match TRBD1. Germline V CDR1 and CDR2: SGHRS, YFSETQ. This CDR3 is built from 14 residues. Trimming removed 3 bases from V and 6 bases from J; junction bases left unmatched: 6. The CDR3 sequence is CASSWGQGKGEQYF. The CDR3 DNA reads TGCGCCAGCAGCTGGGGACAGGGGAAAGGCGAGCAGTACTTC.

The gene calls are TRBV5-1 and TRBJ2-3; 11 bases line up with TRBD2. V was pared by 5 bases and J by 3 bases, with 5 bases of the junction left unmatched. The CDR3 extends over 15 amino acids. Germline V gene sequence: CDR1 SGHRS, CDR2 YFSETQ. The DNA of the CDR3 is TGCGCCAGCAGGGCCCTAGCGGGGGGAACAGATACGCAGTATTTT. This gives the protein CASRALAGGTDTQYF.

V usage is TRBV5-1 and J usage is TRBJ1-3; the D is unclear. Germline loops: CDR1 SGHRS, CDR2 YFSETQ. CDR3 length: 17 amino acids. Trimming took off 4 bases at V and 1 base at J, with 18 bases between the two ends. For the CDR3, the DNA is TGCGCCAGCAGCCCCGGGAGAAGTCCTCAGTCTGGAAACACCATATATTTT. Protein: CASSPGRSPQSGNTIYF. Complete variable domain (other parts from reference TRBV5-1 and TRBJ1-3): KAGVTQTPRYLIKTRGQQVTLSCSPISGHRSVSWYQQTPGQGLQFLFEYFSETQRNKGNFPGRFSGRQFSNSRSEMNVSTLELGDSALYLCASSPGRSPQSGNTIYFGEGSWLTVV.

The chain recombines TRBV7-9 with TRBJ2-2; D is perhaps TRBD2 (5 bases). Looked up from germline, CDR1 is SEHNR and CDR2 is FQNEAQ (reference sequence). The germline V and J ends were trimmed by 2 bases and 3 bases, with 13 bases remaining between them. This CDR3 comprises 16 residues. The CDR3 DNA is TGTGCCAGCAGCTTAAGCCAGCGGCTTGACACCGGGGAGCTGTTTTTT. As protein: CASSLSQRLDTGELFF.

The chain couples TRBV10-3 to TRBJ1-1; TRBD1 is a possible D gene (6 bases). The germline V gene encodes CDR1 ENHRY and CDR2 SYGVKD. V was shortened by 0 bases and J by 12 bases, with 20 bases between the two germline ends. This CDR3 is built from 15 residues. The chain's CDR3 is CAISESRGGSETTFF. The CDR3 DNA is TGTGCCATCAGTGAGTCGAGGGGGGGTTCGGAGACGACTTTCTTT.

The chain employs TRBV10-3 and TRBJ2-3; 9 nucleotides line up with TRBD2. Per the germline V gene, CDR1 is ENHRY and CDR2 is SYGVKD. Germline trimming cut 4 bases from V and 1 base from J; bases unmatched to any gene: 3. This CDR3 has 15 amino acids. CDR3 protein: CAISGIAGGTDTQYF. For the CDR3, the DNA is TGTGCCATCAGTGGAATAGCGGGGGGCACAGATACGCAGTATTTT.

The V call is TRBV12-5, the J call TRBJ1-4; 8 positions match TRBD1. Germline V gives CDR1 LGHNT, CDR2 FRNRAP. This CDR3 region has 16 residues. With V trimmed by 3 bases and J by 1 base, 4 bases remained unmatched. CDR3 DNA: TGTGCTAGTGGTTTTCACAGGGGGAGAACTAATGAAAAACTGTTTTTT. This gives the protein CASGFHRGRTNEKLFF.

The rearrangement uses TRBV6-5 and TRBJ1-1; D is undetermined. CDR1 is MNHEY and CDR2 is SVGAGI in the germline V gene. The ends were cut back, 0 bases at V and 5 bases at J, with 10 bases in the middle. The CDR3 runs 14 residues. The CDR3 loop is CASSYSEGFTEAFF. The CDR3 DNA reads as TGTGCCAGCAGTTACTCGGAGGGTTTTACTGAAGCTTTCTTT.

V and J are TRBV5-1 and TRBJ2-5, with 7 bases identical to TRBD2. CDR1 is SGHRS and CDR2 is YFSETQ in the germline V gene. The V segment lost 1 base and the J segment 2 bases; nucleotides outside the gene matches: 8. CDR3 length equals 16 residues. The CDR3 nucleotides read TGCGCCAGCAGCTTGATGGCGGGGGTCGCACAAGAGACCCAGTACTTC. It encodes CASSLMAGVAQETQYF.

This clone is classed as medium-sized (0.01 to 0.1%). The chain uses TRBV12-3 or TRBV12-4 and TRBJ2-1, with D unclear. The CDR3 spans 12 residues. The germline V and J ends were trimmed by 3 bases and 4 bases, with 4 bases remaining between them. The CDR3 region is CASSFSYNEQFF. The CDR3 nucleotides read TGTGCCAGCAGTTTCAGTTACAATGAGCAGTTCTTC.

The chain employs TRBV5-6 and TRBJ2-1, with 8 positions matching TRBD2. The germline gives CDR1 SGHDT, CDR2 YYEEEE. This CDR3 is 14 amino acids long. Trimming cost V 7 bases and J 4 bases; bases outside gene matches: 7. CDR3 coding DNA: TGTGCCAGCGACATAGCGGGACCGTACAATGAGCAGTTCTTC. Translating gives CASDIAGPYNEQFF.

The chain carries TRBV9 and TRBJ1-1; 9 positions match TRBD1. The CDR3 has 15 amino acids. Losses at the gene ends were 2 bases for V and 1 base for J; bases not matched to a gene: 3. Germline V gene data show CDR1 as SGDLS and CDR2 as YYNGEE. DNA of the CDR3: TGTGCCAGCAGCGTCCGGACAGGGGAGAACACTGAAGCTTTCTTT. Protein: CASSVRTGENTEAFF. Together with reference TRBV9 and TRBJ1-1, the CDR3 gives the full variable domain: DSGVTQTPKHLITATGQRVTLRCSPRSGDLSVYWYQQSLDQGLQFLIQYYNGEERAKGNILERFSAQQFPDLHSELNLSSLELGDSALYFCASSVRTGENTEAFFGQGTRLTVV.

The chain uses TRBV5-6 and TRBJ1-1, with a possible D match to TRBD1 (6 bases). The CDR3 is 14 residues long. Germline CDR1 is SGHDT and CDR2 is YYEEEE. The V gene lost 0 bases and the J gene lost 4 bases, with 10 bases spanning the gap. As DNA, the CDR3 is TGTGCCAGCAGCTTGGCAGGGGTGGGCACTGAAGCTTTCTTT. This encodes CASSLAGVGTEAFF.

The table lists this clone with a few counts. This chain uses TRBV18 with TRBJ2-2; D remains unclear. This CDR3 has 12 amino acids. Germline V gene data show CDR1 as KGHSH and CDR2 as LQKENI. V was trimmed by 6 bases and J by 4 bases, leaving 6 bases between them. CDR3 protein: CASSTGTGELFF. The CDR3, as DNA: TGTGCCAGCTCCACGGGCACCGGGGAGCTGTTTTTT.

The chain combines TRBV30 with TRBJ2-3; D is possibly TRBD1 (5 bases). The CDR3 totals 11 residues. V was shortened by 8 bases and J by 0 bases, with 6 bases between the two germline ends. Germline lookup yields CDR1 GTSNPN and CDR2 SVGIG (reference sequence). As DNA, the CDR3 is TGTGCCGGGGCTAGCACAGATACGCAGTATTTT. It codes for CAGASTDTQYF.

V and J are TRBV6-4 and TRBJ2-3; D perhaps matches TRBD2 (7 bases). With 2 bases removed from V and 4 bases from J, the gap between germline ends came to 19 bases. Germline CDR1 and CDR2: MRHNA and SNTAGT. The length of the CDR3 is 17 residues. The CDR3 is CASSDRGYGGSADTQYF. CDR3 DNA: TGTGCCAGCAGTGACAGGGGGTATGGCGGGAGCGCAGATACGCAGTATTTT.

The J gene is TRBJ2-1, the V gene TRBV6-5; D gene unclear. The germline CDR1 and CDR2 sequences are MNHEY and SVGAGI. The CDR3 is 14 amino acids. V gave up 7 bases and J gave up 4 bases, with 14 bases separating them. The CDR3 is CASTPATGYNEQFF. In DNA form, the CDR3 reads TGTGCCAGCACTCCGGCGACGGGTTACAATGAGCAGTTCTTC.

The V gene is TRBV6-5, the J gene TRBJ2-7, with D perhaps TRBD1 (6 bases). The germline V gene has CDR1 MNHEY and CDR2 SVGAGI. The CDR3 totals 15 residues. Trimming shortened V by 6 bases and J by 2 bases, and 17 bases separated the two germline ends. DNA for the CDR3: TGTGCCAGCAGCAAAGAGACAGGTACCACCTACGAGCAGTACTTC. Protein sequence: CASSKETGTTYEQYF.

The V call is TRBV6-5, the J call TRBJ2-5; D is unresolved. The length of the CDR3 is 13 residues. V was trimmed by 5 bases and J by 4 bases, leaving 11 bases between them. CDR1 is MNHEY and CDR2 is SVGAGI in the germline V gene. The CDR3 loop reads CASSTHPRETQYF. CDR3 nucleotides: TGTGCCAGCAGTACACATCCTCGAGAGACCCAGTACTTC.

V is TRBV4-1 and J is TRBJ2-5; D gene unclear. Germline loops: CDR1 MGHRA, CDR2 YSYEKL. Trimming shortened V by 4 bases and J by 4 bases, and 10 bases separated the two germline ends. The CDR3 contains 13 residues. The CDR3 region is CASSRGVGETQYF. The CDR3 DNA follows: TGCGCCAGCAGCCGCGGCGTCGGAGAGACCCAGTACTTC.

This clone has just a few counts. J is TRBJ1-1 and V is TRBV29-1, with D possibly matching TRBD1 (5 bases). Germline V gives CDR1 SQVTM, CDR2 ANQGSEA. The CDR3 runs to 13 residues. Trimming shortened V by 3 bases and J by 7 bases, and 15 bases separated the two germline ends. The CDR3 loop is CSVDTRGGIEAFF. In nucleotides, the CDR3 is TGCAGCGTTGATACCCGGGGGGGAATTGAAGCTTTCTTT.

The chain couples TRBV11-2 to TRBJ2-5; tentative D call: TRBD1 (6 bases). This CDR3 contains 13 residues. V lost 2 bases to trimming and J lost 10 bases, with 14 bases between them. Germline values: CDR1 SGHAT, CDR2 FQNNGV. This chain's CDR3 is CASSLYAGDNQYF. The CDR3 DNA sequence: TGTGCCAGCAGCTTATATGCAGGGGATAACCAGTACTTC.

The rearrangement joins TRBV11-3 to TRBJ2-7; D not certain. There are 17 residues in the CDR3. In germline, CDR1 is SGHNT, CDR2 YENEEA. V was trimmed by 5 bases and J by 2 bases, leaving 22 bases between them. For the CDR3, the DNA is TGTGCCAGCAGCCGTCTGTTGGCCCCAGGTGCCCCCTACGAGCAGTACTTC. It yields the protein CASSRLLAPGAPYEQYF. Drawing the rest from reference TRBV11-3 and TRBJ2-7, the complete variable domain is EAGVVQSPRYKIIEKKQPVAFWCNPISGHNTLYWYLQNLGQGPELLIRYENEEAVDDSQLPKDRFSAERLKGVDSTLKIQPAELGDSAVYLCASSRLLAPGAPYEQYFGPGTRLTVT.

The chain is built from TRBV9 and TRBJ1-2; 9 nucleotides match TRBD1. Germline lookup yields CDR1 SGDLS and CDR2 YYNGEE. The J segment lost 4 bases and the V segment lost 3 bases, leaving 1 base of the junction unmatched. CDR3 length: 13 amino acids. This chain's CDR3 is CASSEGQGYGYTF. For the CDR3, the DNA is TGTGCCAGCAGCGAGGGACAGGGCTATGGCTACACCTTC.